The rows below give T cell receptor beta chains drawn from one sample of a study of cytomegalovirus exposure and HLA in healthy donors. Clones were sequenced by immunoSEQ multiplex PCR, and TCRdb holds only the in-frame ones, with some missing. Of 100,000 to 150,000 clones in the sample, about 72% were seen once. Sequencing used PBMCs. The receptors were gathered from a female donor in good health and CMV-seronegative. CDR3s include the opening cysteine and the closing phenylalanine or tryptophan. Fields, in order: V gene, CDR3 length, J gene, clone size, D gene, CDR3 protein, CDR3 DNA. A D gene is named only where the DNA matches it firmly. Rows may omit the clone size; those that give it use once, few, many or a size class.

TRBV19	14	TRBJ1-1	-	-	CASSINSGGAEAFF	TGTGCCAGTAGTATAAATTCGGGCGGGGCTGAAGCTTTCTTT
TRBV28	17	TRBJ2-2	-	-	CASSFHDREVNTGELFF	TGTGCCAGCAGTTTCCACGACAGGGAGGTGAACACCGGGGAGCTGTTTTTT
TRBV19	15	TRBJ1-5	-	TRBD1	CASSATGWGNQPQHF	TGTGCCAGTAGTGCGACAGGGTGGGGCAATCAGCCCCAGCATTTT
TRBV28	16	TRBJ1-4	-	-	CASSPPGRADNEKLFF	TGTGCCAGCAGCCCTCCCGGCAGGGCAGATAATGAAAAACTGTTTTTT
TRBV4-3	17	TRBJ1-3	-	-	CASSQGVIVVSGNTIYF	TGCGCCAGCAGCCAGGGAGTTATTGTCGTCTCTGGAAACACCATATATTTT
TRBV6-5	14	TRBJ1-2	-	TRBD1	CASSYRGQGYGYTF	TGTGCCAGCAGTTACAGGGGACAGGGGTATGGCTACACCTTC
TRBV4-1	15	TRBJ2-7	-	TRBD1	CASSRTGTVTYEQYF	TGCGCCAGCAGCCGAACCGGGACAGTGACCTACGAGCAGTACTTC
TRBV7-3	13	TRBJ1-1	-	-	CASGSRQDTEAFF	TGTGCCAGCGGGTCCCGACAGGACACTGAAGCTTTCTTT
TRBV5-1	13	TRBJ2-7	-	TRBD1	CASRNQGAWEQYF	TGCGCCAGCAGGAATCAGGGGGCGTGGGAGCAGTACTTC
TRBV6-5	14	TRBJ2-7	-	-	CASRGGTGTYEQYF	TGTGCCAGCAGAGGGGGTACAGGGACCTACGAGCAGTACTTC
TRBV19	14	TRBJ2-2	few	-	CASSILANTGELFF	TGTGCCAGTAGTATACTAGCGAACACCGGGGAGCTGTTTTTT
TRBV7-9	15	TRBJ2-1	-	TRBD2	CSSMTSGRAGNEQFF	TGTTCCAGCATGACGAGCGGGAGGGCCGGTAATGAGCAGTTCTTC
TRBV5-1	18	TRBJ2-1	few	TRBD2	CASGLTSGIPYSYNEQFF	TGCGCCAGCGGGTTGACTAGCGGGATTCCCTACTCCTACAATGAGCAGTTCTTC
TRBV27	15	TRBJ1-6	few	TRBD1	CASHYTGAGNSPLHF	TGTGCCAGCCATTATACAGGGGCGGGTAATTCACCCCTCCACTTT
TRBV5-4	15	TRBJ2-3	-	-	CASSLGSPLTDTQYF	TGTGCCAGCAGCTTGGGTTCTCCCCTCACAGATACGCAGTATTTT
TRBV7-9	15	TRBJ1-3	-	-	CSSSSDSKSGNTIYF	TGTTCCAGCAGCTCAGACAGTAAATCTGGAAACACCATATATTTT
TRBV7-8	16	TRBJ1-2	-	TRBD1	CASSSAQRDRGYGYTF	TGTGCCAGCAGCTCCGCGCAGAGGGACAGGGGCTATGGCTACACCTTC
TRBV20-1	11	TRBJ2-4	once	-	CSAGVGNIQYF	TGCAGTGCGGGAGTGGGAAACATTCAGTACTTC
TRBV10-3	14	TRBJ2-3	-	TRBD1	CAITRDSSTDTQYF	TGTGCCATCACCAGGGACAGTTCCACAGATACGCAGTATTTT
TRBV19	16	TRBJ2-6	once	TRBD1	CASSKGTGGGANVLTF	TGTGCCAGTAGCAAAGGGACAGGGGGTGGGGCCAACGTCCTGACTTTC
TRBV7-2	15	TRBJ2-3	-	TRBD2	CASSFQAGVTDTQYF	TGTGCCAGCAGCTTTCAAGCGGGAGTCACAGATACGCAGTATTTT
TRBV5-1	15	TRBJ2-1	once	TRBD1	CASSTGQDPYNEQFF	TGCGCCAGCAGCACGGGACAGGACCCCTACAATGAGCAGTTCTTC
TRBV11-2	15	TRBJ2-2	few	-	CASSLGGTVTGELFF	TGTGCCAGCAGCTTAGGCGGGACAGTAACCGGGGAGCTGTTTTTT
TRBV27	13	TRBJ2-7	-	-	CASSPPGVNEQYF	TGTGCCAGCAGTCCCCCGGGGGTGAACGAGCAGTACTTC
TRBV10-3	13	TRBJ2-7	-	TRBD1	CAIRFGTAGKQYF	TGTGCCATCAGATTCGGGACAGCCGGTAAGCAGTACTTC
TRBV9	17	TRBJ1-4	-	TRBD1	CASSGGTGPATNEKLFF	TGTGCCAGCAGCGGCGGGACAGGGCCTGCAACTAATGAAAAACTGTTTTTT
TRBV5-1	16	TRBJ2-3	-	TRBD2	CASSSQGLAGRDTQYF	TGCGCCAGCAGCTCCCAAGGACTAGCGGGGAGAGATACGCAGTATTTT
TRBV11-2	18	TRBJ2-3	-	-	CASSLEGGGRGWADTQYF	TGTGCCAGCAGCCTTGAGGGGGGCGGGAGAGGGTGGGCAGATACGCAGTATTTT
TRBV18	16	TRBJ1-4	-	TRBD1	CASRPGTGGINEKLFF	TGTGCCAGCCGACCAGGGACAGGGGGCATTAATGAAAAACTGTTTTTT
TRBV5-8	14	TRBJ1-5	-	-	CASSRSGGNQPQHF	TGTGCCAGCAGCCGGTCAGGGGGCAATCAGCCCCAGCATTTT
TRBV7-9	17	TRBJ2-5	-	-	CASSLGHGSGIQETQYF	TGTGCCAGCAGCCTCGGGCACGGATCCGGGATTCAAGAGACCCAGTACTTC
TRBV28	14	TRBJ2-7	few	TRBD1	CASSPRDRDGEQYF	TGTGCCAGCAGTCCCCGGGACAGGGATGGCGAGCAGTACTTC
TRBV5-1	18	TRBJ2-2	-	TRBD2	CASSLGLAGALNTGELFF	TGCGCCAGCAGCCTAGGACTAGCGGGAGCCCTGAACACCGGGGAGCTGTTTTTT
TRBV5-1	14	TRBJ2-5	-	-	CASSPQGHQETQYF	TGCGCCAGCTCACCGCAGGGGCACCAAGAGACCCAGTACTTC
TRBV30	13	TRBJ2-3	-	-	CAWSVQGPDTQYF	TGTGCCTGGAGTGTTCAGGGGCCAGATACGCAGTATTTT
TRBV4-3	13	TRBJ2-2	-	-	CASSHQLTGELFF	TGCGCCAGCAGCCACCAACTTACCGGGGAGCTGTTTTTT
TRBV28	15	TRBJ2-7	-	-	CASSSDSPGSYEQYF	TGTGCCAGCAGTTCGGACAGTCCGGGCTCCTACGAGCAGTACTTC
TRBV6-1	16	TRBJ2-3	few	TRBD2	CASSDTALAAGDTQYF	TGTGCCAGCAGTGACACGGCACTAGCGGCAGGAGATACGCAGTATTTT
TRBV19	12	TRBJ1-2	-	-	CASSIRGYGYTF	TGTGCCAGTAGTATAAGGGGCTATGGCTACACCTTC
TRBV19	17	TRBJ2-1	-	-	CASSTISSVSSYNEQFF	TGTGCCAGTAGTACGATATCTAGCGTAAGCTCCTACAATGAGCAGTTCTTC
TRBV28	16	TRBJ2-1	-	TRBD2	CASSPTTSGTNNEQFF	TGTGCCAGCAGTCCCACAACGAGCGGGACGAACAATGAGCAGTTCTTC
TRBV5-6	13	TRBJ1-1	-	TRBD1	CASSLFDRGQAFF	TGTGCCAGCAGCTTGTTTGACAGGGGGCAAGCTTTCTTT
TRBV25-1	13	TRBJ1-3	medium-sized	-	CATSQVSGNTIYF	TGTGCCACCTCACAGGTCTCTGGAAACACCATATATTTT
TRBV4-1	13	TRBJ2-7	-	TRBD2	CASSLWGGYEQYF	TGCGCCAGCAGCCTCTGGGGGGGGTACGAGCAGTACTTC
TRBV5-1	14	TRBJ2-6	-	-	CASSLQGLANVLTF	TGCGCCAGCAGCTTGCAGGGGCTGGCCAACGTCCTGACTTTC
TRBV6-1	14	TRBJ2-2	-	-	CASSELQGAGELFF	TGTGCCAGCAGTGAACTACAGGGCGCCGGGGAGCTGTTTTTT
TRBV2	13	TRBJ1-1	-	-	CASGPKGVTEAFF	TGTGCCAGCGGCCCAAAGGGGGTCACTGAAGCTTTCTTT
TRBV11-2	15	TRBJ2-4	once	TRBD2	CASSLEGGLAGSWYF	TGTGCCAGCAGCTTAGAGGGAGGACTAGCGGGATCGTGGTACTTC
TRBV5-6	16	TRBJ1-1	few	TRBD1	CASSLRGQGIGAEAFF	TGTGCCAGCAGCTTGAGGGGACAGGGGATCGGCGCTGAAGCTTTCTTT
TRBV5-1	16	TRBJ1-3	-	TRBD1	CASSLQGGVSGNTIYF	TGCGCCAGCAGTCTACAGGGGGGGGTCTCTGGAAACACCATATATTTT
TRBV5-1	16	TRBJ2-6	-	-	CASSVRQISGANVLTF	TGCGCCAGCAGCGTAAGACAAATCTCTGGGGCCAACGTCCTGACTTTC
TRBV4-3	14	TRBJ2-2	-	-	CASSPGQRSGELFF	TGCGCCAGCAGCCCGGGACAAAGGAGCGGGGAGCTGTTTTTT
TRBV5-4	18	TRBJ2-1	-	TRBD2	CASRPALLAASSHNEQFF	TGTGCCAGCAGGCCAGCCCTACTAGCGGCAAGCTCCCACAATGAGCAGTTCTTC
TRBV28	15	TRBJ2-7	-	-	CASSLEDGGTYEQYF	TGTGCCAGCAGCCTGGAGGACGGAGGTACCTACGAGCAGTACTTC
TRBV15	16	TRBJ2-3	-	TRBD1	CATSNPRRGLTDTQYF	TGTGCCACCAGCAACCCCCGAAGGGGGCTCACAGATACGCAGTATTTT